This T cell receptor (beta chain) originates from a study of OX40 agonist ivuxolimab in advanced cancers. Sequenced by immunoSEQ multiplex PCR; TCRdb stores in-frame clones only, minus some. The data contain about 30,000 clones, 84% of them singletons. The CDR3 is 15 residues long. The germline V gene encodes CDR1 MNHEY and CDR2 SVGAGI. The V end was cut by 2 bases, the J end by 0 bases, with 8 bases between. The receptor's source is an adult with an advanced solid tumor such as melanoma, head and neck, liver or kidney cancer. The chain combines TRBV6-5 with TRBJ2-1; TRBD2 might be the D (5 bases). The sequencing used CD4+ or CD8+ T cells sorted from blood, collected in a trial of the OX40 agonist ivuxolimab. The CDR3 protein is CASSYGGSSYNEQFF. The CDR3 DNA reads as TGTGCCAGCAGTTACGGTGGGAGCTCCTACAATGAGCAGTTCTTC.